These T cell receptor beta chains were read from a single sample in a study of read filtering for tumor transcriptome and immune sequencing. Each CDR3 protein is one row after TCRdb ran MiXCR on the reads. The data show more than 70,000 distinct CDR3 sequences, with 20% to 25% seen just once and about an eighth held by the top ten. Sequencing input: a population of CD138-negative cells sorted from bone marrow. The origin of the receptors is a donor at least 40 years old with multiple myeloma. CDR3s include the opening cysteine and the closing phenylalanine or tryptophan. The order of the fields is V gene, clone size, D gene, J gene, CDR3 DNA, CDR3 protein. D genes are given only for firm matches. The size of a clone is reported for some rows only, either as once, few or many, or as a class for expanded clones.

TRBV7-2	NA	NA	TRBJ1-5	TGTGCCAGCACCTTAAACGGTCAGCCCCAGCATTTT	CASTLNGQPQHF
TRBV3-1	NA	NA	TRBJ1-6	TGTGCCAGCAGTGCCGTTCCGGGGTCACCCCTCCACTTT	CASSAVPGSPLHF
TRBV5-1	many	NA	TRBJ2-7	TGCGCCAGCAGCTTGGATTTGAGCTCCTACGAGCAGTACTTC	CASSLDLSSYEQYF
TRBV2	many	NA	TRBJ2-5	TGTGCCAGCAGGAGACTAGAAGAGACCCAGTACTTC	CASRRLEETQYF
TRBV2	many	NA	TRBJ1-1	TGTGCCAGCAGTGAAGATTTGGCAACTGAAGCTTTCTTT	CASSEDLATEAFF
TRBV7-9	many	TRBD1	TRBJ1-5	TGTGCCAGCAGCCCTGGGACAGGCACTAATCAGCCCCAGCATTTT	CASSPGTGTNQPQHF
TRBV6-1	many	NA	TRBJ2-3	TGTGCCAGCAATGATCGGCTTTGGGGCACAGATACGCAGTATTTT	CASNDRLWGTDTQYF
TRBV7-2	few	NA	TRBJ1-3	TGTGCCAGCAGCCGGGTGGGGACTACTGGAAACACCATATATTTT	CASSRVGTTGNTIYF
TRBV3-1	NA	NA	TRBJ2-7	TGTGCCAGCAGCTCGGGACGGCTCACCTACGAGCAGTACTTC	CASSSGRLTYEQYF
TRBV6-1	NA	NA	TRBJ1-2	TGTGCCAGCAGTGAAGTTGGCAGCTCTTCCTTC	CASSEVGSSSF
TRBV5-1	few	NA	TRBJ1-2	TGCGCCAGCAGCTTGGGGAGTCAGGGGCTCGATGGCTACACCTTC	CASSLGSQGLDGYTF
TRBV10-2	NA	NA	TRBJ1-3	TGCGCCAGCAGGGCAGCCTCTGGAAACACCATATATTTT	CASRAASGNTIYF
TRBV12-3/TRBV12-4	many	TRBD2	TRBJ2-7	TGTGCCAGCAGTTTTAGCGGGGCTGAAGGGGAGCAGTACTTC	CASSFSGAEGEQYF
TRBV28	many	TRBD1	TRBJ2-4	TGTGCCAGCAGTTCCGGGACAGTTGCCAAAAACATTCAGTACTTC	CASSSGTVAKNIQYF
TRBV23-1	NA	NA	TRBJ2-3	TGCGCCAGCACCCGACAGTCGGTACCAGATACGCAGTATTTT	CASTRQSVPDTQYF
TRBV5-1	many	TRBD1	TRBJ2-3	TGCGCCAGCCTTACCGGGACAGGTTCAGATACGCAGTATTTT	CASLTGTGSDTQYF
TRBV29-1	many	NA	TRBJ2-5	TGCAGCGTCAAAGGGTCCCAAGAGACCCAGTACTTC	CSVKGSQETQYF
TRBV5-1	many	NA	TRBJ2-5	TGCGCCAGCTGTTTGATGGCCGGGATATCAAGAGAGACCCAGTACTTC	CASCLMAGISRETQYF
TRBV7-9	NA	NA	TRBJ2-3	TGTGCCAGCCCCCCTGGGGAGGCTAGCACAGATACGCAGTATTTT	CASPPGEASTDTQYF
TRBV29-1	NA	NA	TRBJ1-5	TGCAGCGTGAGTTCGGGTTATAGCAATCAGCCCCAGCATTTT	CSVSSGYSNQPQHF
TRBV5-1	many	TRBD1	TRBJ2-7	TGCGCCAGCAGCTTGGGGCAGACAGGGAAGTACTACGAGCAGTACTTC	CASSLGQTGKYYEQYF
TRBV7-9	many	TRBD2	TRBJ2-1	TGTGCCAGCAGCCCGATTAGCGGGGGGGCCGGGAATGAGCAGTTCTTC	CASSPISGGAGNEQFF
TRBV28	many	TRBD1	TRBJ1-1	TGTGCCAGCAGTTTATGGCAGGGGGGGACTGAAGCTTTCTTT	CASSLWQGGTEAFF
TRBV5-1	many	TRBD1	TRBJ2-5	TGCGCCAGCTTCCGGGACAGGGGAGAGACCCAGTACTTC	CASFRDRGETQYF
TRBV20-1	NA	NA	TRBJ2-3	TGCAGTGCTAGAGAGTCTAGAGGCACAGATACGCAGTATTTT	CSARESRGTDTQYF
TRBV24-1	many	TRBD2	TRBJ2-2	TGTGCCACCAGTGACTGGGACTATCTGAACACCGGGGAGCTGTTTTTT	CATSDWDYLNTGELFF
TRBV28	NA	NA	TRBJ1-5	TGTGCCAGCAGTGCCGGGAGGAAAGACAATCAGCCCCAGCATTTT	CASSAGRKDNQPQHF
TRBV6-2/TRBV6-3	many	NA	TRBJ1-6	TGTGCCAGCAGTTACAGAGAAAATTCACCCCTCCACTTT	CASSYRENSPLHF
TRBV9	few	TRBD2	TRBJ2-3	TGTGCCAGCAGCGTACTAGCGGGGGGCACAGATACGCAGTATTTT	CASSVLAGGTDTQYF
TRBV28	NA	NA	TRBJ1-5	TGTGCCAGCTCTAGACCTTTGGCTAGCGATCAGCCCCAGCATTTT	CASSRPLASDQPQHF
TRBV12-3/TRBV12-4	NA	NA	TRBJ1-5	TGTGCCAGCAGAGGGGGGCCGCAAACCAATCAGCCCCAGCATTTT	CASRGGPQTNQPQHF
TRBV20-1	many	TRBD1	TRBJ2-3	TGCCGTGCTCCGGACAGGGGCACAGATACGCAGTATTTT	CRAPDRGTDTQYF
TRBV7-2	many	NA	TRBJ2-1	TGTGCCAGCAGCCCCGAGGGGTCCTCCTACAATGAGCAGTTCTTC	CASSPEGSSYNEQFF
TRBV28	many	NA	TRBJ2-6	TGTGCCAGCAGTTTACCCGGACAGAGCTCTGGGGCCAACGTCCTGACTTTC	CASSLPGQSSGANVLTF
TRBV28	many	NA	TRBJ2-2	TGTGCCAGCCTTAAAAGGGGGACCGGGGAGCTGTTTTTT	CASLKRGTGELFF
TRBV7-9	few	NA	TRBJ2-3	TGTGCCAGCAGCGCCGGAGCGGGCCGCACAGATACGCAGTATTTT	CASSAGAGRTDTQYF
TRBV20-1	many	NA	TRBJ1-4	TGCAGTGCTAAAAGATATAATGAAAAACTGTTTTTT	CSAKRYNEKLFF
TRBV28	many	TRBD1	TRBJ2-1	TGTGCCAGCAGTTTCCTCGGACAGGGGGACAATGAGCAGTTCTTC	CASSFLGQGDNEQFF
TRBV20-1	many	NA	TRBJ2-5	TGCAGTGCCCGGCGGGGCGGGGAGACCCAGTACTTC	CSARRGGETQYF
TRBV2	many	NA	TRBJ2-5	TGTGCCAGCAGTGAAAGTGAGACCCAGTACTTC	CASSESETQYF
TRBV7-9	few	NA	TRBJ1-1	TGTGCCAGCAGCCGCTGGGGGGACAACCCGAGCGAAGCTCTCTTT	CASSRWGDNPSEALF
TRBV21-1	many	NA	TRBJ1-1	TGTGCCAGCAGCAAAGGCGTCGAATGGAGGGAGACTGAAGCTTTCTTT	CASSKGVEWRETEAFF
TRBV7-3	few	NA	TRBJ1-1	TGTGCCAGCAGTCAGACACCGAACACTGAAGCTTTCTTT	CASSQTPNTEAFF
TRBV29-1	many	TRBD1	TRBJ1-1	TGCAGCGTTCGCCTAACAGGGGGCACTGAAGCTTTCTTT	CSVRLTGGTEAFF
TRBV29-1	many	NA	TRBJ1-2	TGCAGCGTTGGACGCCCAGAGCCAATCTATGGCTACACCTTC	CSVGRPEPIYGYTF
TRBV7-9	few	TRBD2	TRBJ2-5	TGTGCCAGCAGCTCCGGACTAGCGGGGAGGGAGACCCAGTACTTC	CASSSGLAGRETQYF
TRBV18	many	NA	TRBJ2-7	TGTGCCAGCTCACACCAGGGATCCTACGAGCAGTACTTC	CASSHQGSYEQYF
TRBV5-1	many	NA	TRBJ2-6	TGCGCCAGCAGCCAGACCCTCTCTGGGGCCAACGTCCTGACTTTC	CASSQTLSGANVLTF